This T cell receptor beta chain was identified in a study of blood T cell repertoires in COVID-19. Looking at the study overall: Sites across the United States, Italy and Spain contributed samples from acute and convalescent COVID-19. From T cells, B-cell-depleted T cells, or PBMCs came the material, which was cDNA or gDNA.

Authors' analysis steps: Reference gene primer amplification yielded estimated nucleated cell counts. Only in-frame clones appear in the TCRdb table, and some are missing; sequencing was by immunoSEQ multiplex PCR. V and J calls and clone size follow that table, whereas D and trimming were derived from the DNA. The data contain approximately 110,000 clones, about 82% of them singletons. The CDR3 has 18 residues. V lost 2 bases to trimming and J lost 6 bases; unmatched junction nucleotides: 13. Germline loops: CDR1 LGHDT, CDR2 YNNKEL (reference sequence). The sequencing input was peripheral blood. This receptor was taken from a human donor in a cohort sampled during active COVID-19. The gene calls are TRBV3-1 (or the pseudogene TRBV3-2) and TRBJ1-2; 12 bases fit TRBD1. This chain's CDR3 is CASSQFYVLGTGGHGYTF. The DNA for the CDR3 is TGTGCCAGCAGCCAATTCTATGTTCTTGGGACAGGGGGCCATGGCTACACCTTC.